The 23 T cell receptor beta chains below come from one sample, sequenced in a study of blood T cell repertoires in COVID-19. The protocol was immunoSEQ multiplex PCR, while the TCRdb copy is restricted to in-frame clones and leaves out a portion. The data hold around 150,000 clones, with about 88% observed a single time. Sequenced input: peripheral blood. The receptors were gathered from a man between 35 and 55 years old with acute or convalescent COVID-19.

Note on this clone: The sample carries other DNA sequences with the same CDR3. CDR3 sequence reads: CASSPALAGGPGELFF. Written as DNA, the CDR3 is TGCGCCAGCAGCCCCGCCCTAGCGGGGGGGCCCGGGGAGCTGTTTTTT. V is TRBV5-1 and J is TRBJ2-2; 12 bases align to TRBD2. The V and J ends lost 4 bases and 6 bases, in that order; junction bases with no gene match: 7. Looked up from germline, CDR1 is SGHRS and CDR2 is YFSETQ. The CDR3 extends over 16 amino acids.

V gene TRBV30 combines with J gene TRBJ1-4, with D possibly being TRBD1 (6 bases). The germline V and J ends were trimmed by 3 bases and 4 bases, with 21 bases remaining between them. The CDR3 runs to 17 residues. Germline-derived CDR1 and CDR2 are GTSNPN and SVGIG (reference sequence). The CDR3 here is CAWRRKFRGSGNEKLFF. The CDR3 DNA follows: TGTGCCTGGAGGAGAAAGTTCAGGGGTTCGGGTAATGAAAAACTGTTTTTT.

The gene calls are TRBV2 and TRBJ1-2, with a weak D call TRBD1 (5 bases). There are 12 residues in the CDR3. The germline V gene encodes CDR1 SNHLY and CDR2 FYNNEI. V was clipped by 6 bases and J by 8 bases, with 13 bases between them. CDR3 in amino acids: CASRGDGRGYTF. As DNA, the CDR3 is TGTGCCAGCAGAGGGGACGGGAGAGGCTACACCTTC.

The genes are TRBV4-1 and TRBJ2-7; the D is unclear. The V end was cut by 7 bases, the J end by 4 bases, with 17 bases between. Germline assignment: CDR1 MGHRA and CDR2 YSYEKL. The CDR3 loop spans 14 amino acids. As DNA, the CDR3 is TGCGCCAGCACTTCAACACCGGGTCGATACGAGCAGTACTTC. Residues: CASTSTPGRYEQYF.

The J gene is TRBJ2-7, the V gene TRBV6-1; 10 positions agree with TRBD1. The germline gives CDR1 MNHNS, CDR2 SASEGT. Trimming took 1 base from V and 2 from J; bases not matched to a gene: 2. The CDR3 has 15 residues. DNA for the CDR3: TGTGCCAGCAGTGAAGTCGGGACAGGGGCCTACGAGCAGTACTTC. Its protein is CASSEVGTGAYEQYF.

In its sample, this clone was seen once. The chain employs TRBV29-1 and TRBJ1-1, with TRBD1 matching 7 bases. The CDR3 is 13 amino acids. Germline V gene lookup returns CDR1 SQVTM and CDR2 ANQGSEA. V dropped 4 bases and J dropped 1; count of bases not matched to a gene: 3. The CDR3 reads CSVGGQPNTEAFF. The CDR3 DNA is TGCAGCGTTGGGGGACAGCCGAACACTGAAGCTTTCTTT.

This clone was seen only a few times. The chain uses TRBV9 and TRBJ2-7; D ambiguous. Trimming took off 4 bases at V and 0 bases at J, with 14 bases between the two ends. Germline CDR1 is SGDLS and CDR2 is YYNGEE. The length of the CDR3 is 15 residues. This CDR3 reads CASSPMEQSSYEQYF. The CDR3 DNA is TGTGCCAGCAGCCCCATGGAACAGAGCTCCTACGAGCAGTACTTC.

This clone showed up just a few times. The V and J genes are TRBV5-4 and TRBJ2-6; D is unclear. The CDR3 totals 13 residues. Per germline, CDR1 SGHNT and CDR2 YYREEE (reference sequence). Trimming cost V 6 bases and J 4 bases, with 8 bases left between them. The CDR3 DNA follows: TGTGCCAGCACCCTGACAGGGGCCAACGTCCTGACTTTC. This translates into CASTLTGANVLTF.

This clone was seen more than once but under ten times. This rearrangement joins TRBV9 to TRBJ2-5; a possible D gene is TRBD1 (5 bases). The CDR3 runs 13 residues. V shed 0 bases and J shed 7 bases, with 10 bases lying between them. The germline gives CDR1 SGDLS, CDR2 YYNGEE. This chain's CDR3 is CASSVAGQGTQYF. CDR3 sequence (DNA): TGTGCCAGCAGCGTAGCAGGCCAGGGGACCCAGTACTTC.

The chain carries TRBV7-2 and TRBJ1-3; tentative D call: TRBD1 (6 bases). Trimming took 1 base from V and 2 from J, leaving 9 bases between them. Germline V CDR1 and CDR2: SGHTA, FQGNSA. The CDR3 runs to 15 residues. CDR3 residues: CASSLDRVAGNTIYF. CDR3 DNA sequence: TGTGCCAGCAGCTTAGACAGGGTCGCTGGAAACACCATATATTTT.

The genes are TRBV28 and TRBJ1-4, with D unresolved. The CDR3 consists of 14 residues. V was clipped by 3 bases and J by 6 bases, with 11 bases between them. CDR1 and CDR2 from the germline V gene are MDHEN and SYDVKM. The CDR3 here is CASSFRFGDEKLFF. The CDR3 nucleotides are TGTGCCAGCAGTTTCCGGTTCGGAGATGAAAAACTGTTTTTT.

This clone was seen a handful of times. The V and J genes are TRBV7-9 and TRBJ1-1, with 8 bases lining up with TRBD1. The germline gives CDR1 SEHNR, CDR2 FQNEAQ (reference sequence). The CDR3 is 16 amino acids. V shed 1 base and J 8 bases; nucleotides not matched to a gene: 12. The CDR3 sequence is CASSLGQTDRAIEAFF. DNA of the CDR3: TGTGCCAGCAGCTTAGGACAGACGGACAGGGCCATAGAAGCTTTCTTT. Variable domain in full (rest from reference TRBV7-9 and TRBJ1-1): DTGVSQNPRHKITKRGQNVTFRCDPISEHNRLYWYRQTLGQGPEFLTYFQNEAQLEKSRLLSDRFSAERPKGSFSTLEIQRTEQGDSAMYLCASSLGQTDRAIEAFFGQGTRLTVV.

J is TRBJ2-7 and V is TRBV20-1; tentative D call: TRBD2 (5 bases). This CDR3 spans 12 amino acids. Germline CDR1 is DFQATT and CDR2 is SNEGSKA (reference sequence). CDR3 bases: TGCAGCGGTAGTACCGGGACCTACGAGCAGTACTTC. Translated, it gives CSGSTGTYEQYF.

The chain recombines TRBV18 with TRBJ2-1, with 11 bases fitting TRBD2. The V segment lost 6 bases and the J segment 0 bases; nucleotides outside the gene matches: 10. The germline V gene encodes CDR1 KGHSH and CDR2 LQKENI. This CDR3 contains 18 residues. The CDR3 DNA is TGTGCCAGCTCCCGGGGGCTAGCGGGGGGCAGCTCCTACAATGAGCAGTTCTTC. It is translated as CASSRGLAGGSSYNEQFF.

This clone was observed once. J is TRBJ2-7 and V is TRBV18; D might be TRBD2 (5 bases). The CDR3 is 14 amino acids. Germline CDR1 reads KGHSH; CDR2 reads LQKENI. V was shortened by 2 bases and J by 4 bases, with 12 bases between the two germline ends. This CDR3 is CASSPGSSGYEQYF. CDR3 bases: TGTGCCAGCTCACCAGGATCCAGCGGTTACGAGCAGTACTTC.

The rearrangement joins TRBV29-1 to TRBJ2-2; D possibly corresponds to TRBD2 (5 bases). V was shortened by 5 bases and J by 6 bases, with 16 bases between the two germline ends. CDR3 size: 14 residues. The germline gives CDR1 SQVTM, CDR2 ANQGSEA. CDR3 sequence: CSVSPGWVAGELFF. CDR3 nucleotides: TGCAGCGTTTCCCCGGGATGGGTTGCCGGGGAGCTGTTTTTT.

This clone was counted only a few times. Additional DNA sequences in this sample encode the identical CDR3. This chain joins TRBV6-4 and TRBJ2-1; D is undetermined. The CDR3 is 15 residues long. Germline V gene sequence: CDR1 MRHNA, CDR2 SNTAGT. Trimming took off 3 bases at V and 0 bases at J, with 9 bases between the two ends. The CDR3 sequence is CASSDGETSYNEQFF. The DNA of the CDR3 is TGTGCCAGCAGTGATGGAGAAACCTCCTACAATGAGCAGTTCTTC.

This sequence joins TRBV30 and TRBJ1-2; 11 nucleotides line up with TRBD1. J lost 13 bases, V lost 3 bases, and 10 bases had no gene match. The CDR3 totals 13 residues. Germline values: CDR1 GTSNPN, CDR2 SVGIG (reference sequence). As DNA, the CDR3 is TGTGCCTGGAGCCCCGGGACAGGGGGGTCTGGCACCTTC. Amino acid sequence: CAWSPGTGGSGTF. Using reference TRBV30 and TRBJ1-2 for the parts outside the CDR3, the full variable domain is SQTIHQWPATLVQPVGSPLSLECTVEGTSNPNLYWYRQAAGRGLQLLFYSVGIGQISSEVPQNLSASRPQDRQFILSSKKLLLSDSGFYLCAWSPGTGGSGTFGSGTRLTVV.

The genes are TRBV5-1 and TRBJ1-1; weak D call: TRBD1 (6 bases). Trimming removed 0 bases at V and 0 bases at J, with 12 bases between. Germline V gene lookup returns CDR1 SGHRS and CDR2 YFSETQ. This CDR3 spans 16 amino acids. CDR3 in DNA: TGCGCCAGCAGCTTGGCAGCCACAGGGATGAACACTGAAGCTTTCTTT. Its translation is CASSLAATGMNTEAFF. The full variable domain, with the rest looked up from reference TRBV5-1 and TRBJ1-1, is KAGVTQTPRYLIKTRGQQVTLSCSPISGHRSVSWYQQTPGQGLQFLFEYFSETQRNKGNFPGRFSGRQFSNSRSEMNVSTLELGDSALYLCASSLAATGMNTEAFFGQGTRLTVV.

This chain joins TRBV7-9 and TRBJ1-2, with unresolved D. Between the trimmed V and J ends, which lost 4 bases and 7 bases, there was a span of 10 bases. The CDR3 consists of 12 residues. Germline CDR1 reads SEHNR; CDR2 reads FQNEAQ (reference sequence). CDR3 DNA: TGTGCCAGCAGCTCCCCGCGGGGTGGCTACACCTTC. This gives the protein CASSSPRGGYTF. Variable domain in full (rest from reference TRBV7-9 and TRBJ1-2): DTGVSQNPRHKITKRGQNVTFRCDPISEHNRLYWYRQTLGQGPEFLTYFQNEAQLEKSRLLSDRFSAERPKGSFSTLEIQRTEQGDSAMYLCASSSPRGGYTFGSGTRLTVV.

J is TRBJ2-5 and V is TRBV4-1; TRBD1 is a possible D gene (5 bases). This CDR3 spans 14 amino acids. Germline assignment: CDR1 MGHRA and CDR2 YSYEKL. V dropped 1 base and J dropped 5 bases, with 11 bases sitting between them. The CDR3 reads CASSQGSGSETQYF. The CDR3 region has the DNA TGCGCCAGCAGCCAAGGTTCAGGGTCCGAGACCCAGTACTTC.

The CDR3 coding sequence is TGTGCCAGCAGCCAAGAGGGGTTCGCGGGGAATGAGCAGTTCTTC. This translates into CASSQEGFAGNEQFF. The rearrangement joins TRBV3-1 (or the pseudogene TRBV3-2) to TRBJ2-1; maybe TRBD2 (6 bases). Trimming removed 0 bases at V and 7 bases at J, with 13 bases between. The CDR3 runs to 15 residues. Germline-derived CDR1 and CDR2 are LGHDT and YNNKEL (reference sequence).

The genes are TRBV28 and TRBJ1-2; the D gene is possibly TRBD1 (6 bases). This CDR3 comprises 12 residues. Germline values: CDR1 MDHEN, CDR2 SYDVKM. Trimming took off 4 bases at V and 7 bases at J, with 10 bases between the two ends. The CDR3 loop reads CASSSYRVGYTF. In DNA, the CDR3 is TGTGCCAGCAGTTCCTACAGGGTTGGCTACACCTTC.